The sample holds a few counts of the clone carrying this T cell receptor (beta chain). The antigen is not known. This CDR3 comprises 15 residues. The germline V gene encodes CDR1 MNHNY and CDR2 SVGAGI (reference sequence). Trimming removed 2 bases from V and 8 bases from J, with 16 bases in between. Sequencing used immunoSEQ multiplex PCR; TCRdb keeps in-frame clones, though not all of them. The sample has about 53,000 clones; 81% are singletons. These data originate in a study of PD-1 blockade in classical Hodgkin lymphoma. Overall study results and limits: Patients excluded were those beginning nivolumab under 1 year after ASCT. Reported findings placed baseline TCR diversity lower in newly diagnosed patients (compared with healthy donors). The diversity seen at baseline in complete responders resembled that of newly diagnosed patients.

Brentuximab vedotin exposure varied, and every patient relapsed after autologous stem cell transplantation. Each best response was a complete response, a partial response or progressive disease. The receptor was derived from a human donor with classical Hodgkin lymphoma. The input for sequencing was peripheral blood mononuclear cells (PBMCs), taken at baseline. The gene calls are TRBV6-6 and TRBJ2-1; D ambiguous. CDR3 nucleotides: TGTGCCAGCAGTTACGGGTCGACATCTTCGGATGAGCAGTTCTTC. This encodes CASSYGSTSSDEQFF.